Described below is a single T cell receptor beta chain sequence and its context. Its antigen is currently not known. Per-nucleotide qualities are absent, and no much larger clonotype sits a single base away. TCRbeta CDR3 regions were amplified from genomic DNA using the immunoSEQ Assay, a bias-controlled multiplex PCR. Concerning the study's data processing: The number of nucleated cells in each sample was estimated from the amplification of reference gene primers within the assay. To quantify the absolute abundance of each unique TCRbeta CDR3 rearrangement, sequence reads were collapsed and filtered. For each sample, productive Simpson clonality was calculated as the square root of Simpson's diversity index across productive rearrangements. This immuneACCESS table, as held by TCRdb, lists in-frame sequences with V and J called but not all clones. Of the missing ones, under half trace to an unresolved V gene in checked studies; the others have no known cause. V and J calls and clone size follow that table, whereas D and trimming were derived from the DNA. Here the sample has fewer than 250,000 clones; approximately 84% occur a single time. The ten top clones hold 6.5% to 9% of the sample.

This sample is part of a study of blood T cell repertoires in COVID-19 (dated by TCRdb to 2018 to 2020). About the investigation overall: Samples from collaborators originated in the United States, Italy and Spain and spanned both the acute and convalescent phases of COVID-19. Nearly every sample came with metadata listing a de-identified subject ID, COVID-19 status, age in years and sex. Samples were obtained from the ongoing ImmuneRACE study (first 160 participants) and from over a thousand subjects provided by 6 global collaborators. The prospective study material was composed of cDNA or gDNA derived from T cells, B-cell-depleted T cells, or PBMCs. A freely available public database, intended as a resource for researchers studying the immune response to SARS-CoV-2, is where the repertoires were released. Subjects who had been exposed to COVID-19, were actively infected with it, or had recovered from it provided the deeply sampled blood TCRbeta repertoires that made up the dataset. HLA class I and class II types, where available, came from metadata supplied by the sample provider rather than from assay-based typing. Summary of the overall study and its limitations: The quantity of clinical and demographic metadata differed by source and by participant and was supplied without curation.

Its CDR3 holds 12 amino acids, cysteine through phenylalanine. Only the CDR3 portion is preserved as DNA: 36 bases, with reading frame beginning at the first base. The CDR1 and CDR2 encoded by the germline V gene are MGHRA and YSYEKL. V was cut back by 4 bases and J by 5 bases, leaving a gap of 5 bases between them. Whole blood was collected in K2EDTA tubes by collaborating institutions according to the institutions' own protocols. For TCRbeta analysis, collaborators shipped samples as frozen whole blood, isolated PBMCs, or DNA extracted from either of those sample types. Recombination linked TRBV4-1 to TRBJ2-2; the D gene cannot be named for sure. The sequenced sample was peripheral blood. This sequence originates from a woman aged 45-65 years with active or convalescent COVID-19. The CDR3 region reads CASSLRTGELFF. The DNA reads TGCGCCAGCAGCCTCAGGACCGGGGAGCTGTTTTTT.